Listed below are T cell receptor beta chains from one sample, sequenced in a study of Graves' ophthalmopathy and Graves' hyperthyroidism. TCRdb re-analysed the multiplex PCR reads in MiXCR, keeping a single row per CDR3 protein. The table has roughly 500,000 distinct CDR3 sequences, approximately 15% seen once. The sample comprised blood. These receptors were obtained from a woman in her thirties with Graves' ophthalmopathy. CDR3s include the opening cysteine and the closing phenylalanine or tryptophan. Each record gives: D gene, clone size, J gene, V gene, CDR3 protein, CDR3 DNA. D genes are given only for firm matches. Expanded clones get a size class; other rows say once, few or many, or leave the size out.

d_gene: -; abundance: many; j_gene: TRBJ2-7; v_gene: TRBV7-9; CDR3aa: CASSPKLSEQYF; CDR3nt: TGTGCCAGCAGCCCAAAACTGTCCGAGCAGTACTTC
d_gene: TRBD1; abundance: many; j_gene: TRBJ2-7; v_gene: TRBV28; CDR3aa: CASSVTGKYEQYF; CDR3nt: TGTGCCAGCAGTGTGACAGGGAAATACGAGCAGTACTTC
d_gene: -; abundance: many; j_gene: TRBJ1-1; v_gene: TRBV11-2; CDR3aa: CASSLEARSSEAFF; CDR3nt: TGTGCCAGCAGCTTAGAGGCACGAAGTTCCGAAGCTTTCTTT
d_gene: TRBD1; abundance: many; j_gene: TRBJ1-2; v_gene: TRBV6-1; CDR3aa: CASQDRPHYGYTF; CDR3nt: TGTGCCAGCCAGGACAGGCCCCACTATGGCTACACCTTC
d_gene: -; abundance: -; j_gene: TRBJ1-1; v_gene: TRBV27; CDR3aa: CASGQGSWDTEAFF; CDR3nt: TGTGCCAGCGGCCAGGGTTCGTGGGACACTGAAGCTTTCTTT
d_gene: TRBD1; abundance: -; j_gene: TRBJ2-4; v_gene: TRBV11-1; CDR3aa: CASSLRTGQSIQYF; CDR3nt: TGTGCCAGCAGCCTGCGGACAGGGCAATCAATTCAGTACTTC
d_gene: TRBD1; abundance: many; j_gene: TRBJ2-7; v_gene: TRBV6-5; CDR3aa: CASTRTGAAYEQYF; CDR3nt: TGTGCCAGTACTAGGACAGGGGCCGCCTACGAGCAGTACTTC
d_gene: -; abundance: once; j_gene: TRBJ1-1; v_gene: TRBV6-1; CDR3aa: CASSEARPLEAFF; CDR3nt: TGTGCCAGCAGTGAAGCAAGGCCTCTGGAAGCTTTCTTT
d_gene: TRBD2; abundance: many; j_gene: TRBJ2-7; v_gene: TRBV7-2; CDR3aa: CASSLGLAGDEQYF; CDR3nt: TGTGCCAGCAGCCTGGGACTAGCGGGGGACGAGCAGTACTTC
d_gene: -; abundance: many; j_gene: TRBJ1-1; v_gene: TRBV12-3/TRBV12-4; CDR3aa: CASEDQNTEAFF; CDR3nt: TGTGCCAGCGAGGACCAGAACACTGAAGCTTTCTTT
d_gene: -; abundance: many; j_gene: TRBJ1-5; v_gene: TRBV6-2/TRBV6-3; CDR3aa: CASSSGPPQHF; CDR3nt: TGTGCCAGCAGTTCGGGTCCGCCCCAGCATTTT
d_gene: -; abundance: -; j_gene: TRBJ2-1; v_gene: TRBV20-1; CDR3aa: CSALDILLSFNEQFF; CDR3nt: TGCAGTGCGTTAGATATCCTACTCTCCTTCAATGAGCAGTTCTTC
d_gene: -; abundance: many; j_gene: TRBJ1-2; v_gene: TRBV29-1; CDR3aa: CSVEVGAGYGYTF; CDR3nt: TGCAGCGTTGAGGTGGGGGCTGGATATGGCTACACCTTC
d_gene: -; abundance: many; j_gene: TRBJ1-5; v_gene: TRBV6-1; CDR3aa: CASSPGRSNQPQHF; CDR3nt: TGTGCCAGCAGCCCCGGACGGAGCAATCAGCCCCAGCATTTT
d_gene: TRBD1; abundance: -; j_gene: TRBJ1-3; v_gene: TRBV15; CDR3aa: CATSRQAGTGGISSGNTIYF; CDR3nt: TGTGCCACCAGCAGACAAGCCGGGACAGGGGGTATAAGCTCTGGAAACACCATATATTTT
d_gene: TRBD1; abundance: -; j_gene: TRBJ2-7; v_gene: TRBV4-2; CDR3aa: CASGSQGAGEQCF; CDR3nt: TGTGCCAGCGGTTCACAGGGGGCTGGGGAGCAGTGCTTC